The 24 T cell receptor beta chains below come from one sample, sequenced in a study of spatial heterogeneity in lung cancer. Study conclusions and caveats: It was found that expanded intratumoral alpha and beta TCR counts tracked tumor mutation counts.

Antigens for these TCRs are unknown. TCRdb re-analysed the 5' RACE reads in MiXCR, keeping a single row per CDR3 protein. The top ten clones hold approximately 12% of a sample with around 8,000 distinct CDR3 sequences, 9.6% of them seen once. Time point reported: sample taken at primary tumor resection. The material sequenced was lung tumor tissue, taken at surgery. Every receptor here comes from a male donor with early-stage non-small cell lung cancer.

This clonotype came up many times. V usage is TRBV20-1 and J usage is TRBJ1-5, with a weak D call TRBD1 (5 bases). V lost 3 bases, J lost 7 bases, and 7 bases lay in between. CDR3 length: 11 residues. CDR1 DFQATT and CDR2 SNEGSKA come from the germline V gene (reference sequence). The CDR3, as DNA: TGCAGTGCTAGGGGACCCCAGCCCCAGCATTTT. It is translated as CSARGPQPQHF.

Ten or more counts support this clonotype. In DNA, the CDR3 is TGTGCCAGCAGTTACAGGGAGTTCGGGTATAATTCACCCCTCCACTTT. Amino acid sequence: CASSYREFGYNSPLHF. The V and J genes are TRBV2 and TRBJ1-6; D possibly corresponds to TRBD1 (6 bases). The ends were cut back, 5 bases at V and 4 bases at J, with 15 bases in the middle. Germline values: CDR1 SNHLY, CDR2 FYNNEI. The CDR3 consists of 16 residues.

This clonotype was detected many times. The V gene is TRBV28, the J gene TRBJ2-5; D is ambiguous. The CDR3 consists of 12 residues. The germline V gene has CDR1 MDHEN and CDR2 SYDVKM. Between the trimmed V and J ends, which lost 5 bases and 5 bases, there was a span of 9 bases. The CDR3 region has the DNA TGTGCCAGCAGTACTGAAGTCGAGACCCAGTACTTC. Translating gives CASSTEVETQYF.

The chain recombines TRBV4-2 with TRBJ2-3; D is possibly TRBD2 (5 bases). V was clipped by 0 bases and J by 5 bases, with 6 bases between them. CDR3 length: 13 amino acids. From germline, CDR1 is LGHNA and CDR2 YNFKEQ. The CDR3 spells CASSQDRGDTQYF. As DNA, the CDR3 is TGTGCCAGCAGCCAAGATCGGGGAGATACGCAGTATTTT.

This clonotype was counted ten times or more. This chain links TRBV12-3 or TRBV12-4 with TRBJ2-3, with a possible D match to TRBD2 (5 bases). The CDR3 is made up of 14 amino acids. Trimming removed 10 bases at V and 1 base at J, with 15 bases between. CDR3 sequence (DNA): TGTGCCACACGTTGGAGGATAGGCACAGATACGCAGTATTTT. Residues: CATRWRIGTDTQYF.

This clonotype is medium-sized by share. J is TRBJ2-3 and V is TRBV3-1, with 10 nucleotides matching TRBD2. The CDR3 length is 17 residues. The V and J ends lost 4 bases and 2 bases, in that order; junction bases with no gene match: 9. Germline values: CDR1 LGHDT, CDR2 YNNKEL (reference sequence). CDR3 sequence (DNA): TGTGCCAGCAGCCTCTCCCCACTAGCGGGGATCACAGATACGCAGTATTTT. The encoded protein is CASSLSPLAGITDTQYF.

This clonotype occurred many times. Here the CDR3 DNA reads TGCAGTGCTGTTAGACCGGGACCCCGGGGAGATACGCAGTATTTT. This codes for CSAVRPGPRGDTQYF. The rearrangement links TRBV20-1 to TRBJ2-3, with D perhaps assigned TRBD1 or TRBD2 (5 bases each). CDR1 DFQATT and CDR2 SNEGSKA come from the germline V gene (reference sequence). The CDR3 consists of 15 residues. V was trimmed by 5 bases and J by 5 bases, leaving 20 bases between them.

This clonotype has at least ten counts. V usage is TRBV20-1 and J usage is TRBJ2-3, with 8 positions matching TRBD2. Losses at the gene ends were 6 bases for V and 3 bases for J; bases not matched to a gene: 14. The CDR3 is made up of 16 amino acids. The germline V gene encodes CDR1 DFQATT and CDR2 SNEGSKA (reference sequence). CDR3 residues: CSAAGATSGLTDTQYF. DNA for the CDR3: TGCAGTGCCGCGGGGGCAACTAGCGGCTTAACAGATACGCAGTATTTT.

This clonotype has ten or more counts. The chain links TRBV4-1 to TRBJ1-2, with D maybe TRBD1 (5 bases). CDR3 length equals 13 residues. V was shortened by 2 bases and J by 3 bases, with 7 bases between the two germline ends. Germline-derived CDR1 and CDR2 are MGHRA and YSYEKL. CDR3 in DNA: TGCGCCAGCAGCCAAACCAGGGACTATGGCTACACCTTC. Its translation: CASSQTRDYGYTF.

This clonotype is labeled as medium-sized. The chain uses TRBV20-1 and TRBJ1-2, with no clear D. Germline CDR1 DFQATT, CDR2 SNEGSKA (reference sequence). The ends were cut back, 2 bases at V and 0 bases at J, with 7 bases in the middle. The CDR3 sequence is 13 residues long. The CDR3 loop reads CSARTESNYGYTF. The CDR3 nucleotides are TGCAGTGCTAGAACAGAGTCTAACTATGGCTACACCTTC.

This clonotype has ten or more counts. With a much larger clone just one base away, this may be a read error. J is TRBJ1-6 and V is TRBV5-1; perhaps TRBD1 as D (6 bases). CDR1 is SGHRS, CDR2 YFSETQ, per germline. The CDR3 totals 17 residues. Between the trimmed V and J ends, which lost 1 base and 12 bases, there was a span of 23 bases. Written as DNA, the CDR3 is TGCGCCAGCAGCTTGACCCGGGCCGTACAGGGCACTGGACCCCTCCACTTT. Translated, it gives CASSLTRAVQGTGPLHF.

In this sample, this clonotype is large (0.1 to 1%). The rearrangement links TRBV28 to TRBJ1-4; no firm D call. The V end was cut by 4 bases, the J end by 1 base, with 7 bases between. Per germline, CDR1 MDHEN and CDR2 SYDVKM. This CDR3 comprises 14 residues. CDR3 residues: CASSSHLTNEKLFF. DNA of the CDR3: TGTGCCAGCAGTTCACATTTAACTAATGAAAAACTGTTTTTT.

This clonotype was seen many times. This chain joins TRBV6-6 and TRBJ2-3, with D perhaps being TRBD1 or TRBD2 (5 bases each). This CDR3 is 16 amino acids long. The germline gives CDR1 MNHNY, CDR2 SVGAGI (reference sequence). The V end was cut by 0 bases, the J end by 2 bases, with 12 bases between. The CDR3 sequence: CASSYSRTGTTDTQYF. The CDR3 nucleotides read TGTGCCAGCAGTTACTCACGGACGGGGACCACAGATACGCAGTATTTT.

In its sample, this clonotype is medium-sized (0.01 to 0.1%). This chain joins TRBV2 and TRBJ1-5; D may be TRBD1 (6 bases). The V end was cut by 2 bases, the J end by 9 bases, with 14 bases between. Germline CDR1 is SNHLY and CDR2 is FYNNEI. This CDR3 is 14 amino acids long. CDR3 in DNA: TGTGCCAGCAGTGAACAGGGGATATACACGCCCCAGCATTTT. This sequence encodes CASSEQGIYTPQHF.

The chain employs TRBV4-3 and TRBJ1-5; D call uncertain. Trimming shortened V by 0 bases and J by 2 bases, and 8 bases separated the two germline ends. Germline V gene lookup returns CDR1 LGHNA and CDR2 YSLEER. This CDR3 is built from 15 residues. The CDR3 protein is CASSQDGRGNQPQHF. DNA for the CDR3: TGCGCCAGCAGCCAAGACGGACGGGGCAATCAGCCCCAGCATTTT.

This clonotype is deemed large (0.1 to 1%). The chain carries TRBV28 and TRBJ2-3; TRBD2 matches 13 bases. J was trimmed by 2 bases and V by 5 bases; bases with no gene match: 4. The germline V gene encodes CDR1 MDHEN and CDR2 SYDVKM. The CDR3 extends over 16 amino acids. In nucleotides, the CDR3 is TGTGCCAGCAGTCTGACTAGCGGGGGGCACACAGATACGCAGTATTTT. As protein: CASSLTSGGHTDTQYF.

This clonotype was recorded at least ten times. The chain joins TRBV20-1 to TRBJ2-4; TRBD2 matches at 7 bases. The V and J ends lost 1 base and 1 base, in that order; junction bases with no gene match: 7. CDR3 length: 16 residues. Germline assignment: CDR1 DFQATT and CDR2 SNEGSKA (reference sequence). This CDR3 reads CSARVRGDWAKNIQYF. The CDR3 bases are TGCAGTGCTAGAGTCCGGGGGGATTGGGCCAAAAACATTCAGTACTTC.

This clonotype has a count of ten or more. The chain joins TRBV14 to TRBJ2-7; weak D call: TRBD1 (5 bases). Germline V gene sequence: CDR1 SGHDN, CDR2 FVKESK. The CDR3 spans 16 residues. V lost 5 bases and J lost 0, with 17 bases in between. CDR3 coding DNA: TGTGCCAGCAGCTCAGTAGGGGTTTGGAGCTCCTACGAGCAGTACTTC. Its translation is CASSSVGVWSSYEQYF.

This clonotype was detected ten times or more. For the CDR3, the DNA is TGCAGTGCTAGAGACACGGTAGGGCCAAACGAGCAGTACGTC. Translating it yields CSARDTVGPNEQYV. J is TRBJ2-7 and V is TRBV20-1; no clear D. From germline, CDR1 is DFQATT and CDR2 SNEGSKA (reference sequence). V lost 0 bases to trimming and J lost 5 bases, with 14 bases between them. The CDR3 is 14 residues long.

This clonotype is labeled as medium-sized. The genes are TRBV25-1 and TRBJ2-3; D may match TRBD1 or TRBD2 (5 bases each). V lost 6 bases and J 8 bases, leaving 18 bases between the germline ends. Germline V lookup: CDR1 MGHDK, CDR2 SYGVNS. There are 14 residues in the CDR3. CDR3: CASSNMGRLVTQYF. As DNA, the CDR3 is TGTGCCAGCAGCAACATGGGACGCTTGGTTACGCAGTATTTT.

This clonotype was seen at least ten times. The J gene is TRBJ2-1, the V gene TRBV28; D gene ambiguous. The CDR3 has 14 residues. Germline CDR1 is MDHEN and CDR2 is SYDVKM. Trimming removed 3 bases at V and 3 bases at J, with 9 bases between. The CDR3 spells CASSFGPSYNEQFF. The DNA for the CDR3 is TGTGCCAGCAGTTTCGGTCCTAGCTACAATGAGCAGTTCTTC.

This clonotype was observed at least ten times. The V gene is TRBV27, the J gene TRBJ2-7; 8 bases align to TRBD1. Germline CDR1 is MNHEY and CDR2 is SMNVEV (reference sequence). V shed 6 bases, J shed 6 bases, and the junction held 1 base outside the gene matches. This CDR3 comprises 11 residues. The chain's CDR3 is CASSRGREQYV. As DNA, the CDR3 is TGTGCCAGCAGCAGGGGGCGCGAGCAGTACGTC.

This clonotype appeared many times. This chain uses TRBV10-3 with TRBJ2-3; TRBD2 matches at 11 bases. Germline V gene sequence: CDR1 ENHRY, CDR2 SYGVKD. The CDR3 sequence is 15 residues long. J was trimmed by 0 bases and V by 10 bases; bases with no gene match: 6. CDR3 in amino acids: CATRLAGSSTDTQYF. The CDR3 nucleotides read TGTGCCACCCGACTAGCGGGGTCTAGCACAGATACGCAGTATTTT.

This clonotype was counted at least ten times. This chain uses TRBV20-1 with TRBJ2-4, with 8 bases that match TRBD2. This CDR3 has 14 amino acids. J was trimmed by 7 bases and V by 0 bases; bases with no gene match: 5. CDR1 is DFQATT, CDR2 SNEGSKA, per germline (reference sequence). Here the CDR3 DNA reads TGCAGTGCTAGAGATGGGGGACTAGAGAACATTCAGTACTTC. Translated: CSARDGGLENIQYF.